The entry that follows covers one T cell receptor (beta chain) sequence. Produced via immunoSEQ multiplex PCR; TCRdb's table is partial and in-frame only. The sample contains tens of thousands of clones, 75% to 85% of which appear only once. The data are from a study of technical replicates of blood from several donors. The CDR3 has 13 residues. The ends were cut back, 5 bases at V and 2 bases at J, with 13 bases in the middle. Germline assignment: CDR1 GTSNPN and CDR2 SVGIG (reference sequence). The chain couples TRBV30 to TRBJ2-7, with D perhaps TRBD2 (6 bases). Sequencing used PBMCs. The TCR sequence derives from a human donor in good health. Some clones in this sample may be carry-over from other donors' samples. The CDR3 DNA sequence: TGTGCCTGGGAGCTGGGGGGAGCCTACGAGCAGTACTTC. This gives the protein CAWELGGAYEQYF.